These 25 T cell receptor beta chains share one sample of origin, sequenced in a study of identical twins. One entry per CDR3 protein results from TCRdb running MiXCR on the 5' RACE reads. This sample has a few hundred thousand distinct CDR3 sequences; approximately 8.3% occur once, and the top ten carry around 3%. These sequences were also reported in another study, on yellow fever vaccine responses in identical twins.

The specimen was CD8+ T cells sorted from blood. Receptors were obtained from a woman under 30 in good health.

This clonotype was observed at least ten times. V is TRBV20-1 and J is TRBJ2-7; D not resolved. Germline V gene lookup returns CDR1 DFQATT and CDR2 SNEGSKA (reference sequence). The CDR3 sequence is 14 residues long. Trimming left V 1 base short and J 2 bases short, with 12 bases between. CDR3 residues: CSARVWGNPYEQYF. The CDR3 coding sequence is TGCAGTGCTAGAGTTTGGGGTAACCCCTACGAGCAGTACTTC.

This clonotype was picked up a small number of times. The chain is built from TRBV7-2 and TRBJ2-1, with D uncertain. Germline V gene lookup returns CDR1 SGHTA and CDR2 FQGNSA. Trimming took 3 bases from V and 3 from J, leaving 9 bases between them. The CDR3 loop spans 14 amino acids. Here the CDR3 reads CASSFWAFYNEQFF. The CDR3 nucleotides read TGTGCCAGCAGCTTCTGGGCGTTCTACAATGAGCAGTTCTTC.

The chain recombines TRBV7-6 with TRBJ2-3, with 9 bases fitting TRBD2. CDR1 is SGHVS, CDR2 FNYEAQ, per germline. J gave up 3 bases and V 3 bases, and 4 bases lay outside the gene matches. CDR3 size: 15 residues. The CDR3 nucleotides are TGTGCCAGCAGCTTTCTAGCGGGGACTACAGATACGCAGTATTTT. This translates into CASSFLAGTTDTQYF.

This clonotype came up a few times. CDR3 sequence (DNA): TGTGCCAGCAGCTGGGTCGGACAGTGGTGGGGGGGGGAGAATGAAAAACTGTTTTTT. This encodes CASSWVGQWWGGENEKLFF. This chain joins TRBV7-8 and TRBJ1-4; the D gene is possibly TRBD1 (6 bases). Trimming took off 4 bases at V and 5 bases at J, with 26 bases between the two ends. Per germline, CDR1 SGHVS and CDR2 FQNEAQ. CDR3 length: 19 amino acids.

J is TRBJ2-2 and V is TRBV29-1; no clear D. The germline V gene has CDR1 SQVTM and CDR2 ANQGSEA. The CDR3 sequence is 13 residues long. V dropped 4 bases and J dropped 6 bases, with 12 bases sitting between them. CDR3 coding DNA: TGCAGCGTTGTAGAGGAGTTCCCCGGGGAGCTGTTTTTT. Its protein is CSVVEEFPGELFF.

This clonotype was recorded at least ten times. V usage is TRBV7-9 and J usage is TRBJ2-2; no clear D. This CDR3 is built from 15 residues. Between the trimmed V and J ends, which lost 4 bases and 2 bases, there was a span of 11 bases. Germline values: CDR1 SEHNR, CDR2 FQNEAQ (reference sequence). The CDR3 DNA reads as TGTGCCAGCAGCTCGGCGGCAGATAACACCGGGGAGCTGTTTTTT. This gives the protein CASSSAADNTGELFF.

This clonotype was picked up a small number of times. J is TRBJ2-1 and V is TRBV5-6, with D unclear. Trimming stripped 2 bases from V and 6 bases from J, with 6 bases between. The germline V gene has CDR1 SGHDT and CDR2 YYEEEE. The CDR3 runs to 12 residues. The DNA of the CDR3 is TGTGCCAGCAGCTTTTTGGGCAATGAGCAGTTCTTC. It yields the protein CASSFLGNEQFF.

The rearrangement uses TRBV29-1 and TRBJ2-3, with a possible D match to TRBD2 (5 bases). The germline V gene encodes CDR1 SQVTM and CDR2 ANQGSEA. The germline V and J ends were trimmed by 3 bases and 0 bases, with 22 bases remaining between them. This CDR3 contains 18 residues. CDR3 sequence (DNA): TGCAGCGTTGATTCTAGCTACCGCAGACAAACTAGCACAGATACGCAGTATTTT. This sequence encodes CSVDSSYRRQTSTDTQYF.

This clonotype appeared many times. The chain combines TRBV5-1 with TRBJ2-7, with no clear D. The germline V gene has CDR1 SGHRS and CDR2 YFSETQ. Trimming removed 0 bases at V and 1 base at J, with 11 bases between. This CDR3 is built from 15 residues. CDR3 nucleotides: TGCGCCAGCAGCTTGGAGGGCGCAAGTTCCTACGAGCAGTACTTC. It encodes CASSLEGASSYEQYF.

The rearrangement joins TRBV20-1 to TRBJ1-2; the D is unclear. Trimming stripped 0 bases from V and 4 bases from J, with 12 bases between. From germline, CDR1 is DFQATT and CDR2 SNEGSKA (reference sequence). The CDR3 runs 14 residues. CDR3 sequence (DNA): TGCAGTGCTAGAGATCGGAAGGGTGGCTATGGCTACACCTTC. Translating gives CSARDRKGGYGYTF.

This clonotype was seen more than once but under ten times. The genes are TRBV20-1 and TRBJ1-1; D gene unclear. The germline gives CDR1 DFQATT, CDR2 SNEGSKA (reference sequence). Trimming removed 6 bases from V and 11 bases from J, with 25 bases in between. This CDR3 comprises 14 residues. CDR3 in amino acids: CSASIHLEESVAFF. DNA for the CDR3: TGCAGTGCGAGTATCCACCTTGAAGAGAGTGTGGCTTTCTTT.

This clonotype was detected a few times. The CDR3 nucleotides read TGTGCCAGCAGCTCGCCCCAACAGGGCTTCTACGAGCAGTACTTC. It yields the protein CASSSPQQGFYEQYF. The J gene is TRBJ2-7, the V gene TRBV28, with D possibly TRBD1 on 6 matching bases. Germline assignment: CDR1 MDHEN and CDR2 SYDVKM. Deletions cut 6 bases from V and 3 bases from J, with 18 bases between. This CDR3 has 15 residues.

This clonotype was seen a handful of times. The chain uses TRBV7-2 and TRBJ1-1, with D possibly being TRBD1 (6 bases). Germline V gene data show CDR1 as SGHTA and CDR2 as FQGNSA. The V end lost 2 bases, the J end lost 1 base, and 11 bases lay between the germline ends. The CDR3 extends over 15 amino acids. Written as DNA, the CDR3 is TGTGCCAGCAGCTTAAGGGGGTGGGGGAACACTGAAGCTTTCTTT. This translates into CASSLRGWGNTEAFF.

The rearrangement uses TRBV9 and TRBJ2-3; possible D gene TRBD2, 6 bases. The CDR3 spans 15 residues. Per the germline V gene, CDR1 is SGDLS and CDR2 is YYNGEE. Trimming cost V 3 bases and J 0 bases, with 11 bases left between them. The CDR3: CASSAGGFSTDTQYF. The CDR3 bases are TGTGCCAGCAGCGCCGGGGGTTTCAGCACAGATACGCAGTATTTT.

The chain links TRBV20-1 to TRBJ2-7; maybe TRBD1 (5 bases). Trimming pared 3 bases from V and 3 bases from J, leaving 15 bases between. Germline V lookup: CDR1 DFQATT, CDR2 SNEGSKA (reference sequence). This CDR3 comprises 14 residues. CDR3 sequence (DNA): TGCAGTGCTAGTCCCCCCAGGGAAATCTACGAGCAGTACTTC. This gives the protein CSASPPREIYEQYF.

This clonotype was detected many times. V is TRBV6-1 and J is TRBJ1-1; D is unclear. The CDR3 loop spans 13 amino acids. Trimming pared 8 bases from V and 3 bases from J, leaving 13 bases between. Germline CDR1 reads MNHNS; CDR2 reads SASEGT. The CDR3 here is CASSIRRDTEAFF. DNA for the CDR3: TGTGCCAGCTCAATTCGAAGGGACACTGAAGCTTTCTTT.

The chain uses TRBV15 and TRBJ2-3; a possible D gene is TRBD2 (5 bases). V was pared by 1 base and J by 4 bases, with 12 bases between. CDR1 LNHNV and CDR2 YYDKDF come from the germline V gene (reference sequence). This CDR3 is built from 15 residues. The CDR3 DNA sequence: TGTGCCACCAGCAGAGCCCGGACTGCCCCAGATACGCAGTATTTT. Protein: CATSRARTAPDTQYF.

This clonotype has at least ten counts. The chain joins TRBV4-1 to TRBJ2-1; 11 positions agree with TRBD2. Looked up from germline, CDR1 is MGHRA and CDR2 is YSYEKL. The CDR3 covers 15 residues. Trimming at V came to 5 bases and at J to 9 bases, leaving 9 bases not matched to a gene. The CDR3: CASSDLAGGRGEQFF. CDR3 DNA sequence: TGCGCCAGCAGCGATCTAGCGGGAGGCCGTGGTGAGCAGTTCTTC.

This clonotype has just a few counts. The chain couples TRBV3-1 to TRBJ2-4, with D perhaps being TRBD1 or TRBD2 (5 bases each). With 3 bases removed from V and 1 base from J, the gap between germline ends came to 13 bases. The CDR3 loop spans 16 amino acids. Germline assignment: CDR1 LGHDT and CDR2 YNNKEL (reference sequence). The CDR3: CASSHYLGEAKNIQYF. The CDR3 DNA follows: TGTGCCAGCAGCCATTACCTAGGGGAGGCCAAAAACATTCAGTACTTC.

This clonotype was counted between two and nine times. The gene calls are TRBV5-1 and TRBJ2-7, with D perhaps matching TRBD1 (5 bases). CDR1 and CDR2 from the germline V gene are SGHRS and YFSETQ. CDR3 size: 14 residues. V dropped 0 bases and J dropped 3 bases, with 10 bases sitting between them. The CDR3 DNA sequence: TGCGCCAGCAGCTTGGAGGGGATACTCTACGAGCAGTACTTC. Translated: CASSLEGILYEQYF.

The table lists this clonotype with many counts. The chain carries TRBV9 and TRBJ1-2; TRBD1 is a possible D gene (5 bases). Germline V gene data show CDR1 as SGDLS and CDR2 as YYNGEE. The CDR3 spans 17 residues. Trimming removed 0 bases from V and 4 bases from J, with 19 bases in between. CDR3 DNA: TGTGCCAGCAGCGTAGCAAGCGGGGGTGAAAGATCCTATGGCTACACCTTC. As protein: CASSVASGGERSYGYTF.

This clonotype was found many times. This sequence joins TRBV7-6 and TRBJ2-2, with a weak D call TRBD2 (5 bases). This CDR3 spans 15 amino acids. The ends were cut back, 0 bases at V and 6 bases at J, with 11 bases in the middle. CDR1 and CDR2 from the germline V gene are SGHVS and FNYEAQ. The CDR3 DNA follows: TGTGCCAGCAGCTTAGCCGCGGGTGCCCCCGGGGAGCTGTTTTTT. This encodes CASSLAAGAPGELFF.

This clonotype came up a few times. The chain links TRBV29-1 to TRBJ2-1; TRBD2 is a possible D gene (5 bases). Trimming took off 6 bases at V and 7 bases at J, with 10 bases between the two ends. Germline V gives CDR1 SQVTM, CDR2 ANQGSEA. The CDR3 is 11 residues long. CDR3 loop: CSVTGLNEQFF. For the CDR3, the DNA is TGCAGCGTGACGGGATTAAATGAGCAGTTCTTC.

The V call is TRBV2, the J call TRBJ2-7, with D possibly TRBD2 on 7 matching bases. CDR3 length: 16 amino acids. V lost 7 bases to trimming and J lost 0 bases, with 19 bases between them. The germline V gene encodes CDR1 SNHLY and CDR2 FYNNEI. DNA for the CDR3: TGTGCCAGCACTGAGGGGGGGGCCAGGAGCTCCTACGAGCAGTACTTC. Translation gives CASTEGGARSSYEQYF.

The rearrangement joins TRBV5-1 to TRBJ2-6; D might be TRBD2 (6 bases). There are 14 residues in the CDR3. In germline, CDR1 is SGHRS, CDR2 YFSETQ. V shed 5 bases and J shed 1 base, with 7 bases lying between them. The CDR3 is CASSRESGANVLTF. The CDR3 DNA reads TGCGCCAGCAGTCGGGAGTCTGGGGCCAACGTCCTGACTTTC.